These 28 T cell receptor beta chains were all obtained from the same sample, sequenced in a study of T cell responses to AZD1222 COVID-19 vaccine. Repertoires were generated with immunoSEQ multiplex PCR, while TCRdb's copy carries only in-frame clones and drops some. There are fewer than 180,000 clones in the sample; 94% occur only once, and around 1.3% lies in the top ten. This material consisted of peripheral blood, taken on day 0 of AZD1222 vaccination. These receptors were collected from an adult in good health.

The rearrangement links TRBV18 to TRBJ1-2; perhaps TRBD1 as D (6 bases). The CDR3 length is 16 residues. The V end lost 3 bases, the J end lost 0 bases, and 14 bases lay between the germline ends. Germline V gene lookup returns CDR1 KGHSH and CDR2 LQKENI. The CDR3 DNA reads as TGTGCCAGCTCACCGACTCTGGGGGCATCTAACTATGGCTACACCTTC. The encoded protein is CASSPTLGASNYGYTF.

The CDR3 bases are TGTGCCACCCTAACGGTGAACACCGGGGAGCTGTTTTTT. Translation gives CATLTVNTGELFF. The V and J genes are TRBV6-5 and TRBJ2-2; D is uncertain. V lost 10 bases and J 1 base, leaving 10 bases between the germline ends. Per the germline V gene, CDR1 is MNHEY and CDR2 is SVGAGI. The CDR3 is made up of 13 amino acids.

The genes are TRBV6-5 and TRBJ1-5; D remains ambiguous. The CDR3 runs 13 residues. The germline V and J ends were trimmed by 5 bases and 7 bases, with 12 bases remaining between them. Germline V lookup: CDR1 MNHEY, CDR2 SVGAGI. CDR3 region: CASSQDPWQPQHF. The CDR3 region has the DNA TGTGCCAGCAGTCAGGACCCGTGGCAGCCCCAGCATTTT.

The chain is built from TRBV12-3 or TRBV12-4 and TRBJ2-5; D uncertain. Trimming took 8 bases from V and 4 from J, leaving 14 bases between them. This CDR3 comprises 13 residues. CDR3: CASGLSLGETQYF. CDR3 nucleotide sequence: TGTGCCAGCGGGCTCAGCCTGGGAGAGACCCAGTACTTC.

This chain links TRBV7-2 with TRBJ1-2; D may be TRBD1 (5 bases). Trimming cost V 2 bases and J 4 bases, with 11 bases left between them. In germline, CDR1 is SGHTA, CDR2 FQGNSA. CDR3 length equals 14 residues. For the CDR3, the DNA is TGTGCCAGCAGCTTAAGTACGACAGCCTATGGCTACACCTTC. The encoded protein is CASSLSTTAYGYTF.

The chain has TRBV11-1 and TRBJ1-1; the D gene is possibly TRBD1 (5 bases). Per germline, CDR1 SGHAT and CDR2 FQDESV (reference sequence). CDR3 length: 14 residues. V dropped 1 base and J dropped 4 bases, with 10 bases sitting between them. This chain's CDR3 is CASSLGGGTTEAFF. CDR3 bases: TGTGCCAGCAGCTTAGGCGGGGGGACCACTGAAGCTTTCTTT. Variable domain in full (rest from reference TRBV11-1 and TRBJ1-1): EAEVAQSPRYKITEKSQAVAFWCDPISGHATLYWYRQILGQGPELLVQFQDESVVDDSQLPKDRFSAERLKGVDSTLKIQPAELGDSAMYLCASSLGGGTTEAFFGQGTRLTVV.

The chain joins TRBV2 to TRBJ1-1; D perhaps matches TRBD1 (6 bases). This CDR3 has 15 amino acids. CDR1 is SNHLY, CDR2 FYNNEI, per germline. V shed 7 bases and J shed 0 bases, with 15 bases lying between them. CDR3 DNA sequence: TGTGCCAGCACCGACCGACAGGTGATGAACACTGAAGCTTTCTTT. Its translation: CASTDRQVMNTEAFF. Supplemented by reference TRBV2 and TRBJ1-1, the full variable domain reads EPEVTQTPSHQVTQMGQEVILRCVPISNHLYFYWYRQILGQKVEFLVSFYNNEISEKSEIFDDQFSVERPDGSNFTLKIRSTKLEDSAMYFCASTDRQVMNTEAFFGQGTRLTVV.

V usage is TRBV5-5 and J usage is TRBJ2-7, with a weak D call TRBD2 (5 bases). Between the trimmed V and J ends, which lost 4 bases and 7 bases, there was a span of 15 bases. The CDR3 is made up of 13 amino acids. CDR1 SGHKS and CDR2 YYEKEE come from the germline V gene (reference sequence). CDR3 residues: CASSKEHGGEQYV. Written as DNA, the CDR3 is TGTGCCAGCAGCAAGGAACACGGAGGAGAGCAGTACGTC.

This clone appeared a few times. The genes are TRBV12-5 and TRBJ2-3, with D unclear. In germline, CDR1 is LGHNT, CDR2 FRNRAP. The CDR3 length is 13 residues. With 5 bases removed from V and 4 bases from J, the gap between germline ends came to 10 bases. The CDR3 nucleotides read TGTGCTAGTGGTACCGACTTGCCAGATACGCAGTATTTT. Its protein product is CASGTDLPDTQYF.

This clone came up a few times. The J gene is TRBJ1-5, the V gene TRBV3-1 (or the pseudogene TRBV3-2); D perhaps matches TRBD1 (5 bases). Between the trimmed V and J ends, which lost 0 bases and 7 bases, there was a span of 10 bases. There are 14 residues in the CDR3. Germline V CDR1 and CDR2: LGHDT, YNNKEL (reference sequence). CDR3 bases: TGTGCCAGCAGCCAAGATGAGGGGCGACAGCCCCAGCATTTT. Its protein is CASSQDEGRQPQHF.

This chain uses TRBV5-4 with TRBJ2-5; D is possibly TRBD2 (6 bases). CDR1 SGHNT and CDR2 YYREEE come from the germline V gene (reference sequence). V was trimmed by 3 bases and J by 4 bases, leaving 19 bases between them. This CDR3 contains 16 residues. CDR3 nucleotides: TGTGCCAGCAGCTCAATACTAAGGAGGGGTGGAGAGACCCAGTACTTC. It specifies CASSSILRRGGETQYF.

V usage is TRBV5-1 and J usage is TRBJ1-6; 10 bases line up with TRBD1. With V trimmed by 4 bases and J by 10 bases, 8 bases remained unmatched. CDR1 is SGHRS and CDR2 is YFSETQ in the germline V gene. This CDR3 comprises 15 residues. In nucleotides, the CDR3 is TGCGCCAGCAGCCACCGGGACAGGGGCTCCTCACCCCTCCACTTT. Translating gives CASSHRDRGSSPLHF.

This clone has only a few counts. The V gene is TRBV3-1 (or the pseudogene TRBV3-2), the J gene TRBJ2-1, with 7 positions matching TRBD1. CDR3 size: 17 residues. Germline V gives CDR1 LGHDT, CDR2 YNNKEL (reference sequence). V lost 0 bases to trimming and J lost 7 bases; unmatched junction nucleotides: 12. For the CDR3, the DNA is TGTGCCAGCAGCCAAGATCGGTCGGGCAGGGGGATTAATGAGCAGTTCTTC. Amino acids: CASSQDRSGRGINEQFF.

The CDR3 DNA reads as TGTGCCAGCAGCAACCAGGGGCCACCCCTCCACTTT. It translates to CASSNQGPPLHF. V usage is TRBV9 and J usage is TRBJ1-6; TRBD1 might be the D (6 bases). In germline, CDR1 is SGDLS, CDR2 YYNGEE. Trimming cost V 4 bases and J 11 bases, with 10 bases left between them. The CDR3 totals 12 residues.

Only one count was recorded for this clone. The chain uses TRBV19 and TRBJ1-2; weak D call: TRBD1 (5 bases). Germline V gene data show CDR1 as LNHDA and CDR2 as SQIVND (reference sequence). V was cut by 5 bases and J by 4 bases, with 17 bases left in between. The CDR3 extends over 15 amino acids. CDR3 residues: CASSSGPLAGYGYTF. DNA of the CDR3: TGTGCCAGTAGTTCGGGACCCCTAGCGGGCTATGGCTACACCTTC.

This chain connects TRBV15 to TRBJ2-1; possibly TRBD1 for D (7 bases). Germline CDR1 reads LNHNV; CDR2 reads YYDKDF (reference sequence). The CDR3 is 16 residues long. V was pared by 0 bases and J by 8 bases, with 17 bases between. CDR3 loop: CATSRDRPQGGHEQFF. The CDR3 nucleotides are TGTGCCACCAGCAGAGATCGACCTCAGGGGGGTCATGAGCAGTTCTTC.

The chain employs TRBV5-3 and TRBJ1-2; D remains unclear. TRBV5-3 is an open reading frame whose function is uncertain. There are 16 residues in the CDR3. Trimming stripped 3 bases from V and 1 base from J, with 16 bases between. CDR3: CARSSSPMPYNYGYTF. The DNA of the CDR3 is TGTGCCAGAAGCTCCTCCCCGATGCCTTATAACTATGGCTACACCTTC.

J is TRBJ2-5 and V is TRBV7-7; 8 nucleotides match TRBD2. V was clipped by 3 bases and J by 2 bases; unmatched bases: 11. Germline lookup yields CDR1 SSHAT and CDR2 FNYEAQ (reference sequence). The CDR3 is made up of 17 amino acids. CDR3 DNA: TGTGCCAGCAGCTTCGGGCGTGGGGCGGGGGGTCAAGAGACCCAGTACTTC. Translated: CASSFGRGAGGQETQYF.

V and J are TRBV11-2 and TRBJ1-6, with D unresolved. The germline CDR1 and CDR2 sequences are SGHAT and FQNNGV. This CDR3 has 17 residues. V lost 1 base, J lost 0 bases, and 10 bases lay in between. CDR3 loop: CASSLVAVSSYNSPLHF. Here the CDR3 DNA reads TGTGCCAGCAGCTTAGTTGCGGTTAGCTCCTATAATTCACCCCTCCACTTT.

V usage is TRBV27 and J usage is TRBJ2-7, with D possibly being TRBD1 (5 bases). Germline V gene lookup returns CDR1 MNHEY and CDR2 SMNVEV (reference sequence). This CDR3 has 12 residues. The V and J ends lost 6 bases and 2 bases respectively, with 8 bases between them. The CDR3 sequence is CASRWGPYEQYV. CDR3 nucleotides: TGTGCCAGCAGGTGGGGCCCCTACGAGCAGTACGTC.

The chain recombines TRBV5-1 with TRBJ2-1, with a possible D match to TRBD1 (5 bases). Germline V gene sequence: CDR1 SGHRS, CDR2 YFSETQ. V gave up 4 bases and J gave up 4 bases, with 9 bases separating them. The CDR3 loop spans 13 amino acids. This CDR3 reads CASSPQAYNEQFF. The CDR3 DNA reads as TGCGCCAGCAGCCCACAGGCGTACAATGAGCAGTTCTTC. The full variable domain, completed using reference TRBV5-1 and TRBJ2-1, is KAGVTQTPRYLIKTRGQQVTLSCSPISGHRSVSWYQQTPGQGLQFLFEYFSETQRNKGNFPGRFSGRQFSNSRSEMNVSTLELGDSALYLCASSPQAYNEQFFGPGTRLTVL.

The rearrangement links TRBV28 to TRBJ1-2; 10 bases match TRBD1. V lost 6 bases and J lost 4; bases outside the gene matches: 5. CDR1 and CDR2 (germline): MDHEN, SYDVKM. The CDR3 totals 14 residues. The CDR3 is CASRTGGSGYGYTF. The CDR3 DNA reads TGTGCCAGCAGGACAGGGGGCTCGGGCTATGGCTACACCTTC.

The CDR3 coding sequence is TGTGCCAGCAGTGAAGGCCTTACATTAGGGATGAACACTGAAGCTTTCTTT. Protein: CASSEGLTLGMNTEAFF. The chain has TRBV2 and TRBJ1-1; D not certain. CDR3 size: 17 residues. Trimming removed 1 base at V and 0 bases at J, with 15 bases between. Germline-derived CDR1 and CDR2 are SNHLY and FYNNEI.

This clone is a singleton in its sample. The gene calls are TRBV4-2 and TRBJ1-6, with a possible D match to TRBD1 (5 bases). Germline CDR1 is LGHNA and CDR2 is YNFKEQ. The CDR3 runs 15 residues. The V gene lost 4 bases and the J gene lost 8 bases, with 15 bases spanning the gap. As DNA, the CDR3 is TGTGCCAGCAGCCGACCCTTGGGGGGGGATTCACCCCTCCACTTT. Its translation: CASSRPLGGDSPLHF.

The CDR3 DNA sequence: TGCAGCGTTGATCGCAGGGACGAGGAAAAACTGTTTTTT. As protein: CSVDRRDEEKLFF. This rearrangement joins TRBV29-1 to TRBJ1-4; TRBD1 is a possible D gene (5 bases). V lost 3 bases and J 8 bases, leaving 13 bases between the germline ends. Germline V gene data show CDR1 as SQVTM and CDR2 as ANQGSEA. This CDR3 contains 13 residues. The full variable domain, with the rest looked up from reference TRBV29-1 and TRBJ1-4, is SAVISQKPSRDICQRGTSLTIQCQVDSQVTMMFWYRQQPGQSLTLIATANQGSEATYESGFVIDKFPISRPNLTFSTLTVSNMSPEDSSIYLCSVDRRDEEKLFFGSGTQLSVL.

The V call is TRBV6-6, the J call TRBJ2-1, with D unclear. From germline, CDR1 is MNHNY and CDR2 SVGAGI (reference sequence). V was cut by 8 bases and J by 8 bases, with 4 bases left in between. This CDR3 contains 9 residues. The CDR3 DNA reads as TGTGCCAGCGGTGATGAGCAGTTCTTC. Its protein product is CASGDEQFF.

The chain uses TRBV20-1 and TRBJ2-7, with D perhaps matching TRBD1 or TRBD2 (6 bases each). The CDR3 spans 14 residues. Trimming took 3 bases from V and 8 from J, leaving 20 bases between them. Looked up from germline, CDR1 is DFQATT and CDR2 is SNEGSKA (reference sequence). The CDR3 DNA is TGCAGTGCTAGTAAGGGGGGCACAAATTCCAAGCAGTACGTC. The encoded protein is CSASKGGTNSKQYV.

V and J are TRBV24-1 and TRBJ2-3; unclear D gene. CDR3 length: 12 amino acids. The ends were cut back, 10 bases at V and 0 bases at J, with 7 bases in the middle. Germline assignment: CDR1 KGHDR and CDR2 SFDVKD. The CDR3 region is CATRASTDTQYF. CDR3 coding DNA: TGTGCCACACGAGCTAGCACAGATACGCAGTATTTT.